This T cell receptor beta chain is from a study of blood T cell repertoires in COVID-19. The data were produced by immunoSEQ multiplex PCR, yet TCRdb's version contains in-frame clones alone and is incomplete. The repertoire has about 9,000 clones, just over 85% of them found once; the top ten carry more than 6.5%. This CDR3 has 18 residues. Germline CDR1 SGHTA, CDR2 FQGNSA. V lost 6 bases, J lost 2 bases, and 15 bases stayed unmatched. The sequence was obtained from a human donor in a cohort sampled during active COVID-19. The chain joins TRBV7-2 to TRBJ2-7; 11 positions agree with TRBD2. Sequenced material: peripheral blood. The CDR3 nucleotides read TGTGCCAGCAGTTATCCTCTAGCGGGAGGCCCTTCCCCCTACGAGCAGTACTTC. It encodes CASSYPLAGGPSPYEQYF.